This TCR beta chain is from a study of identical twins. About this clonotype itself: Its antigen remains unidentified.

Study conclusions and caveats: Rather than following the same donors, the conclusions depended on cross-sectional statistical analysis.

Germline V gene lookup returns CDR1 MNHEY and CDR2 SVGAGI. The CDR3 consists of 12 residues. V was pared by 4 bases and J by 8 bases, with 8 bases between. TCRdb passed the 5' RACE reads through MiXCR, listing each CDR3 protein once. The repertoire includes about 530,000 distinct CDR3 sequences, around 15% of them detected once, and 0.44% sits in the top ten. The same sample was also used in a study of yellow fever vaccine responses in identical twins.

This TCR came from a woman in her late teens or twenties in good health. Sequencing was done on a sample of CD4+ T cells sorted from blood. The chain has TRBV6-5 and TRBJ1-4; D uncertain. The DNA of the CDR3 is TGTGCCAGCAGTTCTCTCAGGGAAAAACTGTTTTTT. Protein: CASSSLREKLFF.